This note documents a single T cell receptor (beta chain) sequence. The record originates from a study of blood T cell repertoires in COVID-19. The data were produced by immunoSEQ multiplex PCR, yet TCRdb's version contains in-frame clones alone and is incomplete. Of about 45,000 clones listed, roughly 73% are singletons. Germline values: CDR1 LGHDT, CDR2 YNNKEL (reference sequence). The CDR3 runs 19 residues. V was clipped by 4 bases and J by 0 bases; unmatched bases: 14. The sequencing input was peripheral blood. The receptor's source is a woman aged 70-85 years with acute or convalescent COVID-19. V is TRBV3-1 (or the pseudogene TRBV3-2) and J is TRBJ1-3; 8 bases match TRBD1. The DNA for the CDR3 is TGTGCCAGCAGCCCGGGAAGTCGGAGGACAGGGTACTCTGGAAACACCATATATTTT. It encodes CASSPGSRRTGYSGNTIYF.